The rows below give T cell receptor beta chains drawn from one sample of a study of cytomegalovirus exposure and HLA in healthy donors. The method was immunoSEQ multiplex PCR; TCRdb's version includes in-frame clones alone and lacks a portion of them. The profile shows about 130,000 clones, under 80% of them singletons. The sequencing sample was made of PBMCs. The receptors stem from a man aged 18 to 30 in good health and CMV-seropositive. Each CDR3 is given with its conserved first and last residue. D genes are given only for firm matches. Clone size is not always given. Where it is, it says once, few, many or a class for expanded clones.

V gene: TRBV19; D gene: TRBD1; J gene: TRBJ1-2; clone size: -; CDR3 protein: CASSRQGEYGYTF; CDR3 DNA: TGTGCCAGTAGCAGACAGGGGGAATATGGCTACACCTTC
V gene: TRBV18; D gene: TRBD1; J gene: TRBJ2-7; clone size: few; CDR3 protein: CASSPSGQGTSEQYF; CDR3 DNA: TGTGCCAGCTCACCATCTGGACAGGGGACAAGCGAGCAGTACTTC
V gene: TRBV2; D gene: -; J gene: TRBJ2-4; clone size: -; CDR3 protein: CASSPSLLAKNIQYF; CDR3 DNA: TGTGCCAGCAGTCCGTCCTTACTAGCCAAAAACATTCAGTACTTC
V gene: TRBV7-9; D gene: TRBD1; J gene: TRBJ2-7; clone size: -; CDR3 protein: CASSLPGDRGHEQYF; CDR3 DNA: TGTGCCAGCAGCCTACCCGGGGACAGGGGGCACGAGCAGTACTTC
V gene: TRBV11-2; D gene: -; J gene: TRBJ2-7; clone size: -; CDR3 protein: CASSLSGYEQYF; CDR3 DNA: TGTGCCAGCAGCTTATCGGGGTACGAGCAGTACTTC
V gene: TRBV4-1; D gene: -; J gene: TRBJ2-1; clone size: -; CDR3 protein: CASSPRDRDFINEQFF; CDR3 DNA: TGCGCCAGCAGCCCAAGGGACCGGGACTTTATCAATGAGCAGTTCTTC
V gene: TRBV10-3; D gene: TRBD1; J gene: TRBJ1-1; clone size: -; CDR3 protein: CAIIGTGVTSNTEAFF; CDR3 DNA: TGTGCCATCATTGGGACAGGGGTAACCTCGAACACTGAAGCTTTCTTT
V gene: TRBV5-1; D gene: TRBD1; J gene: TRBJ2-7; clone size: -; CDR3 protein: CASSLSRDRGSQYF; CDR3 DNA: TGCGCCAGCAGCTTGAGCCGGGACAGGGGCTCGCAGTACTTC
V gene: TRBV29-1; D gene: TRBD2; J gene: TRBJ2-2; clone size: -; CDR3 protein: CSVRVGGTGELFF; CDR3 DNA: TGCAGCGTGAGGGTCGGGGGGACCGGGGAGCTGTTTTTT
V gene: TRBV19; D gene: -; J gene: TRBJ1-5; clone size: -; CDR3 protein: CASSIVGGAVDQPQHF; CDR3 DNA: TGTGCCAGTAGTATAGTGGGGGGGGCGGTGGATCAGCCCCAGCATTTT
V gene: TRBV6-5; D gene: -; J gene: TRBJ1-1; clone size: few; CDR3 protein: CASSYNRNTEAFF; CDR3 DNA: TGTGCCAGCAGTTACAACAGGAACACTGAAGCTTTCTTT
V gene: TRBV5-8; D gene: -; J gene: TRBJ1-4; clone size: -; CDR3 protein: CASSPTHTQDEKLFF; CDR3 DNA: TGTGCCAGCAGCCCAACACACACCCAGGATGAAAAACTGTTTTTT
V gene: TRBV27; D gene: -; J gene: TRBJ1-5; clone size: -; CDR3 protein: CASSLSSGRGNQPQHF; CDR3 DNA: TGTGCCAGCAGTTTATCGTCAGGTCGGGGGAATCAGCCCCAGCATTTT
V gene: TRBV6-1; D gene: -; J gene: TRBJ1-6; clone size: few; CDR3 protein: CASSEATHNSPLHF; CDR3 DNA: TGTGCCAGCAGTGAGGCCACCCATAATTCACCCCTCCACTTT
V gene: TRBV25-1; D gene: -; J gene: TRBJ1-4; clone size: -; CDR3 protein: CASSARSEGWEKLFF; CDR3 DNA: TGTGCCAGCAGTGCCCGCTCGGAGGGGTGGGAAAAACTGTTTTTT
V gene: TRBV30; D gene: TRBD1; J gene: TRBJ2-5; clone size: -; CDR3 protein: CAWSVGDRGSETQYF; CDR3 DNA: TGTGCCTGGAGTGTTGGGGACAGGGGGTCGGAGACCCAGTACTTC
V gene: TRBV2; D gene: TRBD1; J gene: TRBJ1-5; clone size: few; CDR3 protein: CASSEIPRQGAGQPQHF; CDR3 DNA: TGTGCCAGCAGTGAAATACCGAGACAGGGGGCGGGTCAGCCCCAGCATTTT
V gene: TRBV28; D gene: TRBD1; J gene: TRBJ1-2; clone size: -; CDR3 protein: CASSPSTGDYGYTF; CDR3 DNA: TGTGCCAGCAGTCCGTCGACAGGGGACTATGGCTACACCTTC
V gene: TRBV7-2; D gene: -; J gene: TRBJ1-3; clone size: -; CDR3 protein: CASSLQPGTGNTIYF; CDR3 DNA: TGTGCCAGCAGCTTACAACCGGGGACTGGAAACACCATATATTTT
V gene: TRBV27; D gene: TRBD1; J gene: TRBJ1-2; clone size: -; CDR3 protein: CASSFQDPGQGLYTF; CDR3 DNA: TGTGCCAGCAGTTTCCAAGACCCGGGACAGGGCCTGTACACCTTC
V gene: TRBV7-2; D gene: -; J gene: TRBJ2-3; clone size: -; CDR3 protein: CASSSYGLAGYF; CDR3 DNA: TGTGCCAGCAGCTCTTATGGGCTAGCTGGGTATTTT
V gene: TRBV29-1; D gene: TRBD1; J gene: TRBJ2-7; clone size: -; CDR3 protein: CSVVGQGLRHEQYF; CDR3 DNA: TGCAGCGTTGTGGGACAGGGGTTGCGCCACGAGCAGTACTTC
V gene: TRBV19; D gene: -; J gene: TRBJ1-5; clone size: -; CDR3 protein: CASRYRDTTSGSNQPQHF; CDR3 DNA: TGTGCCAGTAGATACCGGGACACCACCTCGGGAAGCAATCAGCCCCAGCATTTT
V gene: TRBV28; D gene: TRBD1; J gene: TRBJ1-5; clone size: -; CDR3 protein: CASSLYFGTGIEGNQPQHF; CDR3 DNA: TGTGCCAGCAGTTTATATTTTGGGACAGGGATTGAGGGCAATCAGCCCCAGCATTTT
V gene: TRBV9; D gene: -; J gene: TRBJ1-1; clone size: -; CDR3 protein: CASSVSGVDTEAFF; CDR3 DNA: TGTGCCAGCAGCGTCTCAGGGGTGGACACTGAAGCTTTCTTT
V gene: TRBV30; D gene: TRBD2; J gene: TRBJ2-2; clone size: -; CDR3 protein: CASSEGLAGWELFF; CDR3 DNA: TGTGCCAGCTCCGAGGGACTAGCGGGATGGGAGCTGTTTTTT
V gene: TRBV30; D gene: TRBD1; J gene: TRBJ1-1; clone size: -; CDR3 protein: CARVFRDRSLITEAFF; CDR3 DNA: TGTGCCCGGGTATTCAGGGACAGGAGCCTGATCACTGAAGCTTTCTTT
V gene: TRBV28; D gene: TRBD1; J gene: TRBJ1-4; clone size: -; CDR3 protein: CASSADRGRDEKLFF; CDR3 DNA: TGTGCCAGCAGTGCCGACAGGGGGCGCGATGAAAAACTGTTTTTT
V gene: TRBV5-1; D gene: -; J gene: TRBJ1-1; clone size: once; CDR3 protein: CASSQQGSGFTEAFF; CDR3 DNA: TGCGCCAGCAGCCAACAGGGCAGTGGGTTCACTGAAGCTTTCTTT
V gene: TRBV6-5; D gene: -; J gene: TRBJ2-2; clone size: few; CDR3 protein: CASSYSMGRNTGELFF; CDR3 DNA: TGTGCCAGCAGTTACTCGATGGGCAGGAACACCGGGGAGCTGTTTTTT
V gene: TRBV18; D gene: -; J gene: TRBJ2-1; clone size: few; CDR3 protein: CASSRGKEKDEQFF; CDR3 DNA: TGTGCCAGCAGCCGGGGGAAAGAAAAGGATGAGCAGTTCTTC
V gene: TRBV7-9; D gene: TRBD1; J gene: TRBJ1-6; clone size: -; CDR3 protein: CASSLSGQIDSPLHF; CDR3 DNA: TGTGCCAGCAGTTTGTCGGGACAGATAGATTCACCCCTCCACTTT
V gene: TRBV19; D gene: TRBD1; J gene: TRBJ2-7; clone size: few; CDR3 protein: CASSDPGQVSYEQYF; CDR3 DNA: TGTGCCAGTAGTGATCCGGGACAGGTATCCTACGAGCAGTACTTC
V gene: TRBV27; D gene: -; J gene: TRBJ2-5; clone size: few; CDR3 protein: CASSLEGLAPEETQYF; CDR3 DNA: TGTGCCAGCAGTTTAGAGGGCCTAGCCCCTGAGGAGACCCAGTACTTC
V gene: TRBV19; D gene: TRBD1; J gene: TRBJ2-1; clone size: few; CDR3 protein: CASSPGTGLGEQFF; CDR3 DNA: TGTGCCAGTAGTCCCGGGACAGGGTTAGGTGAGCAGTTCTTC
V gene: TRBV30; D gene: -; J gene: TRBJ2-2; clone size: -; CDR3 protein: CAWSVQHTGELFF; CDR3 DNA: TGTGCCTGGAGTGTACAGCACACCGGGGAGCTGTTTTTT
V gene: TRBV27; D gene: TRBD1; J gene: TRBJ2-5; clone size: -; CDR3 protein: CASRAGTGETQYF; CDR3 DNA: TGTGCCAGCAGGGCGGGGACAGGCGAGACCCAGTACTTC
V gene: TRBV9; D gene: TRBD2; J gene: TRBJ2-1; clone size: -; CDR3 protein: CASSGLGTSSYNEQFF; CDR3 DNA: TGTGCCAGCAGCGGCCTCGGGACTAGCTCCTACAATGAGCAGTTCTTC
V gene: TRBV5-1; D gene: TRBD2; J gene: TRBJ2-7; clone size: -; CDR3 protein: CASSFGPSGSEQYF; CDR3 DNA: TGCGCCAGCAGCTTCGGACCCAGCGGGAGCGAGCAGTACTTC
V gene: TRBV27; D gene: -; J gene: TRBJ1-1; clone size: -; CDR3 protein: CASTSTGTNEAFF; CDR3 DNA: TGTGCCAGCACGAGCACCGGGACAAATGAAGCTTTCTTT
V gene: TRBV19; D gene: TRBD2; J gene: TRBJ2-1; clone size: -; CDR3 protein: CASSIAGEGYNEQFF; CDR3 DNA: TGTGCCAGTAGTATTGCGGGGGAAGGGTACAATGAGCAGTTCTTC
V gene: TRBV7-2; D gene: -; J gene: TRBJ1-4; clone size: -; CDR3 protein: CASSFYPNEKLFF; CDR3 DNA: TGTGCCAGCAGCTTCTACCCTAATGAAAAACTGTTTTTT
V gene: TRBV18; D gene: -; J gene: TRBJ1-2; clone size: -; CDR3 protein: CASSHGKEYGYTF; CDR3 DNA: TGTGCCAGCTCACACGGGAAAGAGTATGGCTACACCTTC
V gene: TRBV5-4; D gene: TRBD1; J gene: TRBJ2-7; clone size: -; CDR3 protein: CASSFRDRDAGEQYF; CDR3 DNA: TGTGCCAGCAGCTTCCGGGACAGGGACGCTGGGGAGCAGTACTTC
V gene: TRBV21-1; D gene: -; J gene: TRBJ1-2; clone size: -; CDR3 protein: CASSTDRNRGRGYTF; CDR3 DNA: TGTGCCAGCAGCACCGACAGAAACAGGGGACGTGGCTACACCTTC